These 27 T cell receptor beta chains came from one sample sequenced in a study of shared clonotypes between healthy human individuals. TCRdb's copy holds only in-frame clones and misses some; the assay was immunoSEQ multiplex PCR. The repertoire has 180,000 or so clones, 85% to 95% of them found once; the top ten carry around 0.072%. The material sequenced was naive CD4+ T cells sorted from blood. Regarding subset: CD45RA+ positively selected. These receptors all stem from a woman aged 25 to 39 in good health.

This clone was counted a few times. The V gene is TRBV10-1, the J gene TRBJ2-7; TRBD2 agrees at 7 bases. Germline values: CDR1 WNHNN, CDR2 SYGVQD (reference sequence). The CDR3 extends over 12 amino acids. Trimming took 6 bases from V and 9 from J; bases not matched to a gene: 8. The CDR3 reads CASSSGGRRQYF. CDR3 nucleotides: TGCGCCAGCAGCTCGGGAGGCAGAAGGCAGTACTTC.

The chain has TRBV28 and TRBJ1-6; 8 bases line up with TRBD1. The CDR3 spans 15 residues. V was clipped by 3 bases and J by 9 bases; unmatched bases: 7. CDR1 MDHEN and CDR2 SYDVKM come from the germline V gene. The CDR3 nucleotides are TGTGCCAGCAGTTTTGCGGCAGGGGGCAGTTCACCCCTCCACTTT. Translated: CASSFAAGGSSPLHF.

The chain recombines TRBV15 with TRBJ2-7, with D uncertain. CDR3 length: 18 amino acids. Germline V gives CDR1 LNHNV, CDR2 YYDKDF (reference sequence). The germline V and J ends were trimmed by 0 bases and 3 bases, with 21 bases remaining between them. CDR3 in DNA: TGTGCCACCAGCAGAGATCAGTCGGTTGACCTGGTGGACTACGAGCAGTACTTC. It is translated as CATSRDQSVDLVDYEQYF.

The V gene is TRBV19, the J gene TRBJ1-4, with D maybe TRBD1 (5 bases). The CDR3 runs to 16 residues. V dropped 3 bases and J dropped 0 bases, with 11 bases sitting between them. CDR1 is LNHDA and CDR2 is SQIVND in the germline V gene (reference sequence). CDR3: CASSMFGAATNEKLFF. In nucleotides, the CDR3 is TGTGCCAGTAGTATGTTTGGGGCAGCAACTAATGAAAAACTGTTTTTT.

This chain links TRBV5-4 with TRBJ1-1; D unresolved. CDR1 and CDR2 (germline): SGHNT, YYREEE (reference sequence). The CDR3 covers 14 residues. The ends were cut back, 6 bases at V and 4 bases at J, with 16 bases in the middle. In DNA form, the CDR3 reads TGTGCCAGCACCCCAGAGGGCCGGGCCACTGAAGCTTTCTTT. It yields the protein CASTPEGRATEAFF.

This chain links TRBV5-6 with TRBJ2-7, with no clear D. CDR1 and CDR2 from the germline V gene are SGHDT and YYEEEE. V lost 1 base and J lost 6, with 8 bases in between. The CDR3 is 12 amino acids. The CDR3 sequence: CASSLLSVEQYF. The CDR3 coding sequence is TGTGCCAGCAGCTTGTTATCTGTCGAGCAGTACTTC. Combining the CDR3 with reference TRBV5-6 and TRBJ2-7 gives the whole variable domain DAGVTQSPTHLIKTRGQQVTLRCSPKSGHDTVSWYQQALGQGPQFIFQYYEEEERQRGNFPDRFSGHQFPNYSSELNVNALLLGDSALYLCASSLLSVEQYFGPGTRLTVT.

This chain links TRBV18 with TRBJ1-1, with 12 positions matching TRBD1. The CDR3 consists of 14 residues. The germline V gene encodes CDR1 KGHSH and CDR2 LQKENI. V shed 4 bases, J shed 4 bases, and the junction held 1 base outside the gene matches. The CDR3 loop reads CASSQGQGATEAFF. As DNA, the CDR3 is TGTGCCAGCTCACAGGGACAGGGGGCCACTGAAGCTTTCTTT. Full variable domain (missing parts from reference TRBV18 and TRBJ1-1): NAGVMQNPRHLVRRRGQEARLRCSPMKGHSHVYWYRQLPEEGLKFMVYLQKENIIDESGMPKERFSAEFPKEGPSILRIQQVVRGDSAAYFCASSQGQGATEAFFGQGTRLTVV.

This sequence joins TRBV29-1 and TRBJ2-5, with 7 bases fitting TRBD1. The trim removed 8 bases at V and 3 bases at J, leaving 9 bases unmatched. Per germline, CDR1 SQVTM and CDR2 ANQGSEA. The CDR3 loop spans 13 amino acids. The CDR3 spells CSTAGTAKETQYF. The CDR3 bases are TGCAGCACCGCCGGGACAGCGAAAGAGACCCAGTACTTC.

This clone occurred once. The gene calls are TRBV11-2 and TRBJ1-1; D call uncertain. This CDR3 is built from 14 residues. Germline CDR1 is SGHAT and CDR2 is FQNNGV. V gave up 5 bases and J gave up 1 base, with 11 bases separating them. CDR3 amino acids: CASSRTDTNTEAFF. CDR3 coding DNA: TGTGCCAGCAGCCGAACAGACACGAACACTGAAGCTTTCTTT.

The V and J genes are TRBV7-8 and TRBJ2-1, with 7 bases fitting TRBD2. The CDR3 totals 15 residues. CDR1 and CDR2 (germline): SGHVS, FQNEAQ. V trimming: 5 bases; J trimming: 7 bases; junction bases outside the gene matches: 11. The CDR3, as DNA: TGTGCCAGCAGCCCCGCGGGACTAAGGTCAAATGAGCAGTTCTTC. It is translated as CASSPAGLRSNEQFF.

The chain is built from TRBV6-5 and TRBJ2-7; D ambiguous. The CDR3 totals 11 residues. V was cut by 6 bases and J by 6 bases, with 9 bases left in between. Germline V gene data show CDR1 as MNHEY and CDR2 as SVGAGI. The CDR3: CASRTASEQYF. In DNA form, the CDR3 reads TGTGCCAGCAGAACCGCCTCCGAGCAGTACTTC.

The rearrangement links TRBV6-1 to TRBJ2-6; no clear D gene. This CDR3 contains 14 residues. Trimming pared 1 base from V and 6 bases from J, leaving 7 bases between. CDR1 is MNHNS, CDR2 SASEGT, per germline. The CDR3 DNA reads TGTGCCAGCAGTGAAGGGCTCCAGGCCAACGTCCTGACTTTC. Translated: CASSEGLQANVLTF.

The CDR3 is CATSRDSNYGYTF. Here the CDR3 DNA reads TGTGCCACCAGCAGAGACAGCAACTATGGCTACACCTTC. V gene TRBV15 combines with J gene TRBJ1-2; D gene uncertain. V gave up 0 bases and J gave up 2 bases, with 4 bases separating them. Germline V gives CDR1 LNHNV, CDR2 YYDKDF (reference sequence). This CDR3 contains 13 residues.

As DNA, the CDR3 is TGTGCCAGCAGCTTCCGACAGGGAGGGCACACTGAAGCTTTCTTT. It yields the protein CASSFRQGGHTEAFF. The rearrangement links TRBV7-9 to TRBJ1-1; the match to TRBD1 covers 7 bases. The CDR3 is 15 residues long. The junction had 7 bases not matched to a gene; V was cut back by 3 bases and J by 3 bases. Germline CDR1 and CDR2: SEHNR and FQNEAQ (reference sequence).

This chain uses TRBV28 with TRBJ1-5; 7 positions match TRBD1. This CDR3 is built from 15 residues. Germline loops: CDR1 MDHEN, CDR2 SYDVKM. V trimming: 4 bases; J trimming: 4 bases; junction bases outside the gene matches: 7. CDR3 nucleotides: TGTGCCAGCAGTTCAACCGGGACAGTTAATCAGCCCCAGCATTTT. Protein: CASSSTGTVNQPQHF.

This sequence joins TRBV6-1 and TRBJ1-3; 7 bases align to TRBD1. The CDR3 extends over 14 amino acids. Germline values: CDR1 MNHNS, CDR2 SASEGT. V shed 7 bases and J 2 bases; nucleotides not matched to a gene: 5. The CDR3 is CASTTTGPGNTIYF. The CDR3 nucleotides read TGTGCCAGCACTACGACAGGGCCTGGAAACACCATATATTTT.

DNA of the CDR3: TGTGCCAGCAGTATGGACAGCTATGGCTACACCTTC. Translated: CASSMDSYGYTF. The chain has TRBV6-1 and TRBJ1-2, with TRBD1 as a possible D gene (6 bases). CDR3 length: 12 residues. V was cut by 5 bases and J by 4 bases, with 8 bases left in between. The germline V gene has CDR1 MNHNS and CDR2 SASEGT.

CDR3 nucleotide sequence: TGTGCCAGCAGCTCACCGATCTTGAGTTGGGAAGATACGCAGTATTTT. It is translated as CASSSPILSWEDTQYF. The rearrangement joins TRBV13 to TRBJ2-3; no definite D call. The length of the CDR3 is 16 residues. The germline V gene encodes CDR1 PRHDT and CDR2 FYEKMQ (reference sequence). V was cut by 4 bases and J by 5 bases, with 19 bases left in between.

The V and J genes are TRBV5-1 and TRBJ1-2; D is uncertain. Trimming stripped 6 bases from V and 3 bases from J, with 18 bases between. This CDR3 comprises 15 residues. Germline values: CDR1 SGHRS, CDR2 YFSETQ. CDR3 nucleotides: TGCGCCAGCAAGTTTCAGGTATCCGTAGACTATGGCTACACCTTC. Residues: CASKFQVSVDYGYTF.

The gene calls are TRBV9 and TRBJ1-2; D is ambiguous. With 7 bases removed from V and 4 bases from J, the gap between germline ends came to 17 bases. CDR3 length equals 14 residues. CDR1 and CDR2 (germline): SGDLS, YYNGEE. The CDR3 coding sequence is TGTGCCAGCCCCATGACAAGAAAGACCTATGGCTACACCTTC. This translates into CASPMTRKTYGYTF.

The CDR3 sequence is CASSPNRGYEQYF. CDR3 nucleotides: TGTGCCAGCAGCCCTAACAGGGGCTACGAGCAGTACTTC. J is TRBJ2-5 and V is TRBV4-2; 7 bases match TRBD1. The J call is uncertain, as TRBJ2-7 better fits the DNA end. The CDR3 runs to 13 residues. CDR1 LGHNA and CDR2 YNFKEQ come from the germline V gene.

This clone was detected once. The J gene is TRBJ2-5, the V gene TRBV27, with 7 nucleotides matching TRBD1. The DNA end lines up better with TRBJ2-7; the J call may be wrong. CDR3 length equals 14 residues. CDR1 and CDR2 from the germline V gene are MNHEY and SMNVEV (reference sequence). In DNA form, the CDR3 reads TGTGCCAGCAGGACCCGGGACAGCTCCTACGAGCAGTACTTC. Encoded protein: CASRTRDSSYEQYF.

The V call is TRBV27, the J call TRBJ1-5; 9 bases are shared with TRBD1. Trimming took 5 bases from V and 4 from J; bases not matched to a gene: 6. Per the germline V gene, CDR1 is MNHEY and CDR2 is SMNVEV (reference sequence). CDR3 length: 15 amino acids. The CDR3 bases are TGTGCCAGCAGTCTATACAGGGGGCGAAATCAGCCCCAGCATTTT. This encodes CASSLYRGRNQPQHF.

The chain joins TRBV18 to TRBJ2-3; maybe TRBD2 (5 bases). V was pared by 5 bases and J by 0 bases, with 12 bases between. The CDR3 contains 15 residues. Germline V lookup: CDR1 KGHSH, CDR2 LQKENI. CDR3 amino acids: CASSSRGLSTDTQYF. CDR3 in DNA: TGTGCCAGCTCATCTAGAGGACTTAGCACAGATACGCAGTATTTT.

The chain uses TRBV5-4 and TRBJ2-7; the match to TRBD2 covers 14 bases. The germline gives CDR1 SGHNT, CDR2 YYREEE (reference sequence). CDR3 length equals 17 residues. Trimming removed 9 bases from V and 2 bases from J; junction bases left unmatched: 13. The CDR3, as DNA: TGTGCCACCCATTCGACTAGCGGGAGGGCCTTAGCCTACGAGCAGTACTTC. It specifies CATHSTSGRALAYEQYF.

The rearrangement joins TRBV11-1 to TRBJ2-3; 7 bases fit TRBD1. CDR3 length: 14 amino acids. Looked up from germline, CDR1 is SGHAT and CDR2 is FQDESV (reference sequence). Trimming at V came to 8 bases and at J to 5 bases, leaving 10 bases not matched to a gene. CDR3 loop: CASGLTGAGDTQYF. The CDR3 DNA reads as TGTGCCAGCGGGTTAACAGGGGCGGGAGATACGCAGTATTTT.

The chain is built from TRBV5-3 and TRBJ2-7; D ambiguous. TRBV5-3 is annotated as an ORF whose role is uncertain. V was clipped by 8 bases and J by 0 bases, with 12 bases between them. This CDR3 has 13 amino acids. The CDR3 spells CASGGWGSYEQYF. CDR3 nucleotides: TGTGCCAGCGGTGGGTGGGGCTCCTACGAGCAGTACTTC.